This TCR beta chain was recovered during a study of blood T cell repertoires in COVID-19. At the level of the study: Sites in the United States, Italy and Spain provided acute and convalescent COVID-19 samples. PBMCs, B-cell-depleted T cells, or T cells were the source of the cDNA or gDNA that made up the material.

The CDR3 runs 16 residues. In the original workflow: For nucleated cells, counts were estimated from reference gene primer amplification. Some clones are missing from TCRdb's copy, which holds only in-frame ones; the method was immunoSEQ multiplex PCR. The V and J calls and the clone size are those of that table, but D and trimming were determined from the DNA. The sample comprises about 23,000 clones, 90% of which are singletons, and more than 15% rests with the top ten. The origin of this receptor is a human donor in a cohort sampled during active COVID-19. This chain connects TRBV7-5 to TRBJ1-2; TRBD1, the D gene given by the table, was not confirmed from the DNA. TRBV7-5 is reported as a pseudogene. The sequenced sample was peripheral blood. The CDR3 loop reads CARSFGIQGKRYGYTF. CDR3 DNA: TGTGCCAGAAGCTTTGGGATACAGGGTAAAAGGTATGGCTACACCTTC.